By frequency in the sample, the clone carrying this TCR beta chain is medium-sized. Its antigen is not identified. The CDR3 is 18 amino acids. The V segment lost 7 bases and the J segment 3 bases; nucleotides outside the gene matches: 10. The germline V gene has CDR1 LNHDA and CDR2 SQIVND (reference sequence). Individual cDNA molecules were tagged with unique molecular identifiers, the study reported. TCRdb independently ran MiXCR on the 5' RACE reads; one entry per CDR3 protein. The sample yields 35,000 to 45,000 distinct CDR3 sequences, 5% to 6.5% seen once. The data were taken from a study of early T cells in non-severe SARS-CoV-2 infection. For the study at large: Chains stayed unpaired after sequencing of bulk RNA from unsorted whole blood.

The study, taken as a whole, reports: Private and CD4 specificities were missed by VDJdb matching, which favored anti-spike CD8 responses.

This sequence joins TRBV19 and TRBJ2-1; 15 bases align to TRBD2. This clonotype originated in an adult who was a healthcare worker with PCR-confirmed SARS-CoV-2 infection or an uninfected control (not recorded which). Source material: whole blood. In DNA, the CDR3 is TGTGCCAGTACCCCCACGGGACTAGCGGGGGGATTCTACAATGAGCAGTTCTTC. Translating gives CASTPTGLAGGFYNEQFF.